The 22 T cell receptor beta chains listed next were all sequenced from one sample in a study of low-dose radiotherapy and immunotherapy resistance in tumors. TRAV- and TRBV-specific primers were used for first-strand cDNA, which covered alpha and beta chains. PCR amplification of the TCRs was performed with Phusion for 20 PCR cycles, and it relied on a constant-region primer together with a V-primer adapter. MiXCR was run by TCRdb on the reads, yielding one entry per CDR3 protein. The sample consists of tens of thousands of distinct CDR3 sequences, roughly a sixth of them appearing once. As for time point: before trial treatment. This material consisted of PBMCs, taken before treatment. These receptors originate from a male donor with prostate cancer.

This clonotype was counted many times. The V gene is TRBV7-8, the J gene TRBJ1-4, with D maybe TRBD1 (5 bases). The CDR3 loop spans 15 amino acids. V dropped 4 bases and J dropped 5 bases, with 14 bases sitting between them. Germline-derived CDR1 and CDR2 are SGHVS and FQNEAQ. In nucleotides, the CDR3 is TGTGCCAGCAGCTCGGAGTGGGGGAACAATGAAAAACTGTTTTTT. Translated: CASSSEWGNNEKLFF.

Many counts were recorded for this clonotype. The rearrangement uses TRBV20-1 and TRBJ2-3; D not certain. This CDR3 contains 13 residues. Trimming took 3 bases from V and 2 from J, leaving 9 bases between them. The germline CDR1 and CDR2 sequences are DFQATT and SNEGSKA (reference sequence). This chain's CDR3 is CSARPGHTDTQYF. CDR3 bases: TGCAGTGCTAGGCCGGGCCACACAGATACGCAGTATTTT.

The chain uses TRBV3-1 and TRBJ1-6; the match to TRBD1 covers 8 bases. Germline-derived CDR1 and CDR2 are LGHDT and YNNKEL (reference sequence). The V and J ends lost 4 bases and 14 bases, in that order; junction bases with no gene match: 16. This CDR3 has 16 amino acids. In nucleotides, the CDR3 is TGTGCCAGCAGCCTCGGGGCAGACAGGGGTGGAATGGCCCTCCACTTT. This sequence encodes CASSLGADRGGMALHF.

This clonotype was counted only a few times. This chain links TRBV20-1 with TRBJ1-2; TRBD1 might be the D (5 bases). V gave up 1 base and J gave up 6 bases, with 15 bases separating them. The V gene's germline CDR1 is DFQATT and CDR2 SNEGSKA (reference sequence). This CDR3 is 14 amino acids long. The chain's CDR3 is CSARALGTDDGYTF. CDR3 nucleotide sequence: TGCAGTGCTAGAGCCCTCGGGACGGATGATGGCTACACCTTC.

In regard to this clonotype: A much larger clone differs from this one at a single base, so this may be a read error. This sequence joins TRBV7-6 and TRBJ2-2, with D possibly being TRBD2 (6 bases). This CDR3 contains 16 residues. Trimming took 5 bases from V and 2 from J, leaving 15 bases between them. From germline, CDR1 is SGHVS and CDR2 FNYEAQ. The CDR3 spells CASSPLDGGNTGELFF. The CDR3 DNA sequence: TGTGCCAGCAGCCCACTGGACGGGGGAAACACCGGGGAGCTGTTTTTT.

This clonotype turned up a few times. V and J are TRBV27 and TRBJ1-1, with D perhaps matching TRBD1 (5 bases). V lost 5 bases, J lost 2 bases, and 9 bases lay in between. CDR1 is MNHEY and CDR2 is SMNVEV in the germline V gene (reference sequence). The CDR3 has 13 residues. DNA for the CDR3: TGTGCCAGCAGTCGGGGGAGAAACACTGAAGCTTTCTTT. This gives the protein CASSRGRNTEAFF.

This clonotype showed up many times. The rearrangement uses TRBV4-1 and TRBJ1-1; D is uncertain. This CDR3 contains 14 residues. Germline V gene data show CDR1 as MGHRA and CDR2 as YSYEKL. Trimming pared 2 bases from V and 6 bases from J, leaving 13 bases between. In DNA form, the CDR3 reads TGCGCCAGCAGCCAATCCATCGCCCGGGCTGAAGCTTTCTTT. It codes for CASSQSIARAEAFF.

This clonotype was recorded at least ten times. CDR3: CAWSPSGYYGYTF. The CDR3 DNA sequence: TGTGCCTGGAGCCCGAGCGGGTACTATGGCTACACCTTC. The chain employs TRBV30 and TRBJ1-2; D unresolved. CDR1 is GTSNPN and CDR2 is SVGIG in the germline V gene (reference sequence). The CDR3 is made up of 13 amino acids. V dropped 3 bases and J dropped 3 bases, with 11 bases sitting between them. Drawing the rest from reference TRBV30 and TRBJ1-2, the complete variable domain is SQTIHQWPATLVQPVGSPLSLECTVEGTSNPNLYWYRQAAGRGLQLLFYSVGIGQISSEVPQNLSASRPQDRQFILSSKKLLLSDSGFYLCAWSPSGYYGYTFGSGTRLTVV.

The rearrangement joins TRBV6-6 to TRBJ2-3; TRBD2 matches 10 bases. Germline V lookup: CDR1 MNHNY, CDR2 SVGAGI (reference sequence). Trimming removed 2 bases from V and 4 bases from J; junction bases left unmatched: 6. There are 16 residues in the CDR3. CDR3: CASSYTQRGGSDTQYF. The DNA of the CDR3 is TGTGCCAGCAGTTACACCCAGCGGGGGGGCTCAGATACGCAGTATTTT.

This clonotype has ten or more counts. The chain carries TRBV6-1 and TRBJ2-7; 7 nucleotides match TRBD2. Germline V CDR1 and CDR2: MNHNS, SASEGT. The ends lost 4 bases at V and 2 bases at J; junction bases unmatched: 8. This CDR3 has 15 amino acids. The CDR3 spells CASSAAGGGAYEQYF. CDR3 DNA sequence: TGTGCCAGCAGTGCCGCGGGCGGGGGAGCCTACGAGCAGTACTTC.

Ten or more counts support this clonotype. The chain links TRBV7-3 to TRBJ2-1, with 7 bases matching TRBD2. The J segment lost 0 bases and the V segment lost 3 bases, leaving 11 bases of the junction unmatched. The CDR3 length is 18 residues. The germline CDR1 and CDR2 sequences are SGHTA and FQGTGA. The DNA of the CDR3 is TGTGCCAGCAGCTTTCGACCGGGACTACTAAGCTCCTACAATGAGCAGTTCTTC. It translates to CASSFRPGLLSSYNEQFF.

The V gene is TRBV7-2, the J gene TRBJ2-2, with 8 bases matching TRBD2. The CDR3 loop spans 15 amino acids. After removal of 6 bases from V and 6 bases from J, the junction contained 9 bases not matched to a gene. Germline CDR1 and CDR2: SGHTA and FQGNSA. This CDR3 reads CASSRSGGRSGELFF. The CDR3 bases are TGTGCCAGCAGTAGGAGCGGGGGAAGATCCGGGGAGCTGTTTTTT.

This clonotype was seen at least ten times. The CDR3 nucleotides are TGTGCCACCAGTGCCCAGACAGGGGGTGGAGATACGCAGTATTTT. Residues: CATSAQTGGGDTQYF. The chain is built from TRBV24-1 and TRBJ2-3, with 9 positions matching TRBD1. Germline V gene sequence: CDR1 KGHDR, CDR2 SFDVKD. This CDR3 region has 15 residues. Germline trimming cut 5 bases from V and 5 bases from J; bases unmatched to any gene: 7.

The CDR3, as DNA: TGCAGTGCCACCCCGGGACTAGCCGCAGATACGCAGTATTTT. This encodes CSATPGLAADTQYF. The V call is TRBV20-1, the J call TRBJ2-3; TRBD2 agrees at 9 bases. This CDR3 has 14 amino acids. Germline V CDR1 and CDR2: DFQATT, SNEGSKA (reference sequence). Unmatched junction bases numbered 8, after V lost 6 bases and J lost 4 bases.

This clonotype was picked up many times. The CDR3 bases are TGCAGTGCTAGAGGGACAGGGGATTACGAGCAGTACTTC. It encodes CSARGTGDYEQYF. This chain uses TRBV20-1 with TRBJ2-7; 9 bases line up with TRBD1. CDR1 and CDR2 (germline): DFQATT, SNEGSKA (reference sequence). V dropped 1 base and J dropped 4; count of bases not matched to a gene: 2. The CDR3 length is 13 residues.

This clonotype has ten or more counts. The J gene is TRBJ2-5, the V gene TRBV18; 10 nucleotides align to TRBD2. After removal of 5 bases from V and 5 bases from J, the junction contained 5 bases not matched to a gene. The CDR3 runs 14 residues. Looked up from germline, CDR1 is KGHSH and CDR2 is LQKENI. The CDR3 DNA sequence: TGTGCCAGCTCATCCCTAGCGGGGGACGAGACCCAGTACTTC. As protein: CASSSLAGDETQYF.

The V and J genes are TRBV12-3 or TRBV12-4 and TRBJ1-3, with a weak D call TRBD1 (6 bases). V was cut by 3 bases and J by 7 bases, with 10 bases left in between. The CDR3 runs 13 residues. The chain's CDR3 is CASSFGGVNTIYF. The CDR3 DNA reads as TGTGCCAGCAGTTTCGGGGGCGTCAACACCATATATTTT.

This clonotype was seen ten or more times. The rearrangement links TRBV19 to TRBJ1-1, with 7 nucleotides matching TRBD1. This CDR3 has 15 residues. Germline trimming cut 6 bases from V and 0 bases from J; bases unmatched to any gene: 7. Germline V gene lookup returns CDR1 LNHDA and CDR2 SQIVND (reference sequence). Written as DNA, the CDR3 is TGTGCCAGTAGGTCTCAGGGGGGCATGAACACTGAAGCTTTCTTT. As protein: CASRSQGGMNTEAFF.

The rearrangement links TRBV3-1 to TRBJ2-1; no definite D call. Per germline, CDR1 LGHDT and CDR2 YNNKEL (reference sequence). V dropped 4 bases and J dropped 6 bases, with 10 bases sitting between them. The CDR3 spans 13 residues. This CDR3 reads CASSRELGNEQFF. The CDR3 DNA sequence: TGTGCCAGCAGCCGAGAACTTGGCAATGAGCAGTTCTTC.

The J gene is TRBJ2-5, the V gene TRBV3-1; D is uncertain. There are 11 residues in the CDR3. Trimming took off 3 bases at V and 4 bases at J, with 3 bases between the two ends. Germline values: CDR1 LGHDT, CDR2 YNNKEL (reference sequence). The CDR3 region is CASSQRETQYF. The CDR3 DNA reads TGTGCCAGCAGCCAGAGAGAGACCCAGTACTTC.

About this clonotype: A far larger clone is one nucleotide away, so this likely arose from a read error. The rearrangement joins TRBV14 to TRBJ2-7; D uncertain. Germline assignment: CDR1 SGHDN and CDR2 FVKESK. Trimming cost V 0 bases and J 7 bases, with 7 bases left between them. The CDR3 is 12 residues long. CDR3 loop: CASSQEGWEQYF. The CDR3 bases are TGTGCCAGCAGCCAAGAGGGGTGGGAGCAGTACTTC.

This clonotype was recorded at least ten times. V usage is TRBV12-3 or TRBV12-4 and J usage is TRBJ1-6; 9 bases are shared with TRBD1. The CDR3 is made up of 14 amino acids. V shed 6 bases and J 10 bases; nucleotides not matched to a gene: 7. The CDR3 is CASRPQGALSPLHF. As DNA, the CDR3 is TGTGCCAGCAGACCACAGGGGGCTCTATCACCCCTCCACTTT.